Below, 29 T cell receptor beta chains from the same sample are listed, as sequenced in a study of beta chain features in type 1 diabetes. General study points: Patients with Type 1 diabetes showed moderately but significantly shorter TCRB CDR3s in all four CD4+ subsets.

The study reverse transcribed the entire isolated RNA, so it sequenced expressed TCRB transcripts. Only in-frame clones appear in the TCRdb table, and some are missing; sequencing was by immunoSEQ multiplex PCR. This repertoire shows 600,000 or so clones, roughly 12% found once; its top ten account for around 0.12%. These receptors have no identified antigens. The sample consisted of naive CD4+ T cells from blood. The receptors were gathered from a young man with type 1 diabetes.

J is TRBJ2-1 and V is TRBV15, with D unclear. V was pared by 8 bases and J by 0 bases, with 14 bases between. CDR3 length equals 15 residues. Germline CDR1 reads LNHNV; CDR2 reads YYDKDF (reference sequence). The CDR3 spells CATSGRASSYNEQFF. The CDR3 nucleotides read TGTGCCACCTCCGGCCGGGCTAGCTCCTACAATGAGCAGTTCTTC.

There are a few counts of this clone. This chain joins TRBV9 and TRBJ2-1; 9 nucleotides align to TRBD1. CDR3 length equals 17 residues. Germline trimming cut 4 bases from V and 0 bases from J; bases unmatched to any gene: 8. CDR1 and CDR2 from the germline V gene are SGDLS and YYNGEE. CDR3 region: CASSLGTGPSSYNEQFF. The CDR3 nucleotides read TGTGCCAGCAGCCTAGGGACAGGGCCTAGCTCCTACAATGAGCAGTTCTTC.

V and J are TRBV30 and TRBJ2-3; D is tentatively TRBD1 or TRBD2 (5 bases each). V lost 5 bases to trimming and J lost 4 bases, with 10 bases between them. Germline V CDR1 and CDR2: GTSNPN, SVGIG (reference sequence). This CDR3 comprises 12 residues. The CDR3 DNA sequence: TGTGCCTGGGAGGGGCTCGCAGATACGCAGTATTTT. Translated, it gives CAWEGLADTQYF.

Only one count was recorded for this clone. The rearrangement links TRBV19 to TRBJ2-7, with D maybe TRBD1 (7 bases). Germline CDR1 LNHDA, CDR2 SQIVND (reference sequence). CDR3 length: 14 residues. V lost 6 bases and J lost 5, with 17 bases in between. The DNA for the CDR3 is TGTGCCAGTAGCCTCGGACAGGCGGGAAACGAGCAGTACTTC. It translates to CASSLGQAGNEQYF.

Only a few counts were recorded for this clone. The chain carries TRBV11-2 and TRBJ2-3; TRBD2 agrees at 8 bases. This CDR3 has 16 amino acids. After removal of 0 bases from V and 2 bases from J, the junction contained 4 bases not matched to a gene. In germline, CDR1 is SGHAT, CDR2 FQNNGV. CDR3 sequence reads: CASSLDRGGPTDTQYF. In nucleotides, the CDR3 is TGTGCCAGCAGCTTAGACCGCGGGGGGCCCACAGATACGCAGTATTTT.

This clone was detected only a few times. J is TRBJ2-7 and V is TRBV10-3, with D possibly being TRBD2 (6 bases). Germline values: CDR1 ENHRY, CDR2 SYGVKD. The V end was cut by 5 bases, the J end by 0 bases, with 11 bases between. The CDR3 length is 14 residues. The CDR3 reads CAISRTGDSYEQYF. CDR3 DNA: TGTGCCATCAGTAGGACGGGGGACTCCTACGAGCAGTACTTC.

This clone has more than one count but fewer than ten. The chain combines TRBV20-1 with TRBJ1-2, with D hard to call. Germline V CDR1 and CDR2: DFQATT, SNEGSKA (reference sequence). The CDR3 extends over 9 amino acids. CDR3 sequence: CSPVGGYTF. The CDR3 bases are TGCAGCCCGGTAGGGGGCTACACCTTC.

The genes are TRBV14 and TRBJ1-4; 7 positions agree with TRBD1. Trimming at V came to 1 base and at J to 8 bases, leaving 10 bases not matched to a gene. The CDR3 covers 16 residues. Germline CDR1 reads SGHDN; CDR2 reads FVKESK. CDR3 amino acids: CASSQGHRGRVEKLFF. The CDR3 coding sequence is TGTGCCAGCAGCCAAGGTCACAGGGGCCGGGTGGAAAAACTGTTTTTT.

The chain combines TRBV11-2 with TRBJ2-1; unclear D gene. The length of the CDR3 is 14 residues. Per the germline V gene, CDR1 is SGHAT and CDR2 is FQNNGV. Trimming left V 2 bases short and J 13 bases short, with 18 bases between. CDR3 coding DNA: TGTGCCAGCAGCTTACCCCCAGAGAGATTGAGACAGTTCTTC. Translation gives CASSLPPERLRQFF. The full variable domain, with the rest looked up from reference TRBV11-2 and TRBJ2-1, is EAGVAQSPRYKIIEKRQSVAFWCNPISGHATLYWYQQILGQGPKLLIQFQNNGVVDDSQLPKDRFSAERLKGVDSTLKIQPAKLEDSAVYLCASSLPPERLRQFFGPGTRLTVL.

The chain carries TRBV6-5 and TRBJ2-7; no firm D call. This CDR3 region has 14 residues. Trimming took 2 bases from V and 1 from J, leaving 9 bases between them. Germline V CDR1 and CDR2: MNHEY, SVGAGI. The CDR3 DNA sequence: TGTGCCAGCAGTTACGGGTTGGGGTCCTACGAGCAGTACTTC. It yields the protein CASSYGLGSYEQYF.

The chain combines TRBV5-4 with TRBJ1-1, with D uncertain. V shed 1 base and J shed 8 bases, with 9 bases lying between them. This CDR3 contains 12 residues. Germline values: CDR1 SGHNT, CDR2 YYREEE (reference sequence). CDR3 bases: TGTGCCAGCAGCTTGCCGAGTTCCGAAGCTTTCTTT. Protein product: CASSLPSSEAFF.

This clone was picked up a small number of times. The chain employs TRBV9 and TRBJ2-3, with D uncertain. The CDR3 covers 14 residues. Trimming pared 0 bases from V and 1 base from J, leaving 6 bases between. The germline V gene encodes CDR1 SGDLS and CDR2 YYNGEE. CDR3 nucleotide sequence: TGTGCCAGCAGCGTAGCTAGAGGCACAGATACGCAGTATTTT. Protein sequence: CASSVARGTDTQYF. Based on the CDR3 plus reference TRBV9 and TRBJ2-3, the full variable domain is DSGVTQTPKHLITATGQRVTLRCSPRSGDLSVYWYQQSLDQGLQFLIQYYNGEERAKGNILERFSAQQFPDLHSELNLSSLELGDSALYFCASSVARGTDTQYFGPGTRLTVL.

The sample holds a few counts of this clone. The CDR3 nucleotides are TGTGCCAGTAGTATCTTCAGGGAAAACTATGGCTACACCTTC. Its translation: CASSIFRENYGYTF. This chain connects TRBV19 to TRBJ1-2, with TRBD1 as a possible D gene (5 bases). Trimming left V 3 bases short and J 2 bases short, with 10 bases between. The CDR3 has 14 amino acids. Germline values: CDR1 LNHDA, CDR2 SQIVND (reference sequence).

Only a few counts were recorded for this clone. This chain connects TRBV9 to TRBJ1-6; D not certain. With 0 bases removed from V and 6 bases from J, the gap between germline ends came to 7 bases. From germline, CDR1 is SGDLS and CDR2 YYNGEE. The CDR3 has 14 amino acids. CDR3 sequence (DNA): TGTGCCAGCAGCGTAGCACCGGCTAATTCACCCCTCCACTTT. This sequence encodes CASSVAPANSPLHF.

This clone has just a few counts. The chain recombines TRBV11-3 with TRBJ2-5; TRBD1 might be the D (6 bases). V was trimmed by 1 base and J by 1 base, leaving 16 bases between them. Germline CDR1 reads SGHNT; CDR2 reads YENEEA. The CDR3 is made up of 17 amino acids. CDR3 loop: CASSLATHQGIQETQYF. The DNA for the CDR3 is TGTGCCAGCAGCTTAGCGACTCACCAGGGGATCCAAGAGACCCAGTACTTC.

The V gene is TRBV7-2, the J gene TRBJ2-1, with D uncertain. The CDR3 sequence is 13 residues long. CDR1 and CDR2 from the germline V gene are SGHTA and FQGNSA. Trimming removed 7 bases at V and 5 bases at J, with 12 bases between. In nucleotides, the CDR3 is TGTGCCAGCACCCCCCGGCGGAACAATGAGCAGTTCTTC. Encoded protein: CASTPRRNNEQFF.

In its sample, this clone was seen a few times. This chain uses TRBV7-8 with TRBJ2-1; D ambiguous. The germline V and J ends were trimmed by 5 bases and 5 bases, with 10 bases remaining between them. This CDR3 contains 13 residues. The germline gives CDR1 SGHVS, CDR2 FQNEAQ. The CDR3 DNA reads as TGTGCCAGCAGCAGGGATTCGGACAATGAGCAGTTCTTC. Encoded protein: CASSRDSDNEQFF.

This clone was seen more than once but under ten times. The gene calls are TRBV7-2 and TRBJ1-2, with D possibly TRBD1 on 6 matching bases. The CDR3 is made up of 15 amino acids. V was cut by 3 bases and J by 0 bases, with 11 bases left in between. CDR1 is SGHTA, CDR2 FQGNSA, per germline. The DNA for the CDR3 is TGTGCCAGCAGCTTCTACAGGGAATCTAACTATGGCTACACCTTC. This translates into CASSFYRESNYGYTF.

This clone was detected only a few times. This sequence joins TRBV7-2 and TRBJ2-5, with TRBD2 identical over 12 bases. CDR3 length equals 17 residues. V dropped 1 base and J dropped 5; count of bases not matched to a gene: 8. Germline lookup yields CDR1 SGHTA and CDR2 FQGNSA. CDR3 in DNA: TGTGCCAGCAGCTTAGGCGTAACTAGCGGGGGGCGCGAGACCCAGTACTTC. This gives the protein CASSLGVTSGGRETQYF.

The chain combines TRBV9 with TRBJ2-5; 7 bases match TRBD1. This CDR3 is built from 16 residues. Germline CDR1 SGDLS, CDR2 YYNGEE. V lost 3 bases to trimming and J lost 3 bases; unmatched junction nucleotides: 11. The CDR3 loop reads CASSARNRDREETQYF. CDR3 DNA: TGTGCCAGCAGCGCGAGAAACCGGGACAGAGAAGAGACCCAGTACTTC.

This chain links TRBV11-2 with TRBJ2-2, with a weak D call TRBD2 (5 bases). Per the germline V gene, CDR1 is SGHAT and CDR2 is FQNNGV. Trimming removed 1 base from V and 7 bases from J, with 7 bases in between. The CDR3 covers 13 residues. The CDR3 DNA follows: TGTGCCAGCAGCTTAGCGGGGTTCGGGGAGCTGTTTTTT. It yields the protein CASSLAGFGELFF.

The chain has TRBV5-1 and TRBJ2-3; possibly TRBD1 or TRBD2 for D (6 bases each). CDR3 length: 14 residues. Per the germline V gene, CDR1 is SGHRS and CDR2 is YFSETQ. V lost 4 bases, J lost 9 bases, and 18 bases lay in between. For the CDR3, the DNA is TGCGCCAGCAGCATCGGGGGCGCGGCGGAGACGCAGTATTTT. The encoded protein is CASSIGGAAETQYF.

The chain employs TRBV6-6 and TRBJ1-1; D not certain. The germline V gene has CDR1 MNHNY and CDR2 SVGAGI (reference sequence). CDR3 length equals 15 residues. V lost 2 bases, J lost 2 bases, and 12 bases lay in between. CDR3 in amino acids: CASSYRRDLNTEAFF. CDR3 nucleotides: TGTGCCAGCAGTTACCGTCGGGATTTAAACACTGAAGCTTTCTTT.

This clone was counted only a few times. The chain uses TRBV5-6 and TRBJ2-7, with 8 bases fitting TRBD1. The CDR3 is 13 residues long. Germline loops: CDR1 SGHDT, CDR2 YYEEEE. Germline trimming cut 4 bases from V and 5 bases from J; bases unmatched to any gene: 5. The CDR3 spells CASSTGQENEQYF. The CDR3 DNA follows: TGTGCCAGCAGCACGGGACAGGAAAACGAGCAGTACTTC.

The chain recombines TRBV18 with TRBJ1-1, with D perhaps TRBD1 (6 bases). The germline V gene has CDR1 KGHSH and CDR2 LQKENI. This CDR3 spans 15 amino acids. Deletions cut 0 bases from V and 4 bases from J, with 12 bases between. In nucleotides, the CDR3 is TGTGCCAGCTCACCACCAAGTAGGGGGTTCACTGAAGCTTTCTTT. Amino acid sequence: CASSPPSRGFTEAFF.

There are a few counts of this clone. The chain is built from TRBV27 and TRBJ1-5, with 7 bases aligning to TRBD1. This CDR3 region has 14 residues. With 6 bases clipped from V and 5 bases from J, the junction kept 7 bases outside the gene matches. Germline CDR1 MNHEY, CDR2 SMNVEV (reference sequence). The CDR3 DNA is TGTGCCAGCAGAGACAAGGGACAGCATCAGCCCCAGCATTTT. It translates to CASRDKGQHQPQHF.

The CDR3 region has the DNA TGTGCCAGCAGCGTAACGGGACAGACCACAGATACGCAGTATTTT. It specifies CASSVTGQTTDTQYF. The chain carries TRBV9 and TRBJ2-3; 7 bases map to TRBD1. CDR3 length: 15 amino acids. The V and J ends lost 1 base and 2 bases, in that order; junction bases with no gene match: 4. Germline values: CDR1 SGDLS, CDR2 YYNGEE.

The chain combines TRBV28 with TRBJ2-7, with TRBD2 identical over 11 bases. Trimming took 5 bases from V and 4 from J; bases not matched to a gene: 7. The CDR3 covers 15 residues. Germline lookup yields CDR1 MDHEN and CDR2 SYDVKM. The chain's CDR3 is CASSGVAGGIYEQYF. CDR3 nucleotide sequence: TGTGCCAGCAGTGGTGTAGCGGGGGGGATTTACGAGCAGTACTTC.

The sample holds a few counts of this clone. Other DNA sequences of this sample code for an identical CDR3. The rearrangement links TRBV7-9 to TRBJ1-1; TRBD1 agrees at 7 bases. The length of the CDR3 is 14 residues. Germline V lookup: CDR1 SEHNR, CDR2 FQNEAQ (reference sequence). Trimming removed 3 bases from V and 0 bases from J; junction bases left unmatched: 1. The CDR3 is CASSFGTVNTEAFF. The CDR3 DNA follows: TGTGCCAGCAGCTTCGGGACAGTGAACACTGAAGCTTTCTTT.